Listed here are 26 T cell receptor beta chains from one sample, sequenced in a study of PD-1 blockade in classical Hodgkin lymphoma. Sequencing was performed with immunoSEQ multiplex PCR; in TCRdb, only in-frame clones are kept and a portion is missing. Seen here are about 16,000 clones, just under 85% observed once, and the top ten hold 1%. Every patient was affected by relapse after autologous stem cell transplantation, while exposure to brentuximab vedotin was not uniform. The CD4+ T cells used were purified from thawed PBMCs through magnetic negative selection. Sequencing used CD4+ T cells from blood, obtained at baseline. These receptors all stem from a human donor with classical Hodgkin lymphoma.

The CDR3 region is CASSPRRPGELFF. DNA for the CDR3: TGTGCCAGCAGCCCTCGTCGGCCCGGGGAGCTGTTTTTT. The V gene is TRBV28, the J gene TRBJ2-2; D gene unclear. The CDR3 sequence is 13 residues long. Trimming shortened V by 6 bases and J by 6 bases, and 11 bases separated the two germline ends. CDR1 MDHEN and CDR2 SYDVKM come from the germline V gene.

This clone was found once. The chain employs TRBV7-8 and TRBJ2-1; D gene unclear. Germline values: CDR1 SGHVS, CDR2 FQNEAQ. V shed 4 bases and J shed 4 bases, with 11 bases lying between them. The CDR3 is made up of 14 amino acids. CDR3: CASSSTTYYNEQFF. The CDR3 DNA reads TGTGCCAGCAGCTCCACGACCTATTACAATGAGCAGTTCTTC.

This clone was observed a single time. The chain uses TRBV6-1 and TRBJ2-3; D perhaps matches TRBD2 (7 bases). The V end was cut by 4 bases, the J end by 0 bases, with 20 bases between. Germline CDR1 reads MNHNS; CDR2 reads SASEGT. This CDR3 has 18 amino acids. This chain's CDR3 is CASSAFRGGVASTDTQYF. The DNA of the CDR3 is TGTGCCAGCAGTGCCTTTAGGGGGGGGGTCGCTAGCACAGATACGCAGTATTTT.

CDR3 amino acids: CASSFGGSGNTIYF. CDR3 sequence (DNA): TGTGCCAGCAGTTTCGGAGGTTCTGGAAACACCATATATTTT. The V call is TRBV28, the J call TRBJ1-3; D is undetermined. The V gene's germline CDR1 is MDHEN and CDR2 SYDVKM. The CDR3 spans 14 residues. Trimming shortened V by 3 bases and J by 1 base, and 7 bases separated the two germline ends.

The chain carries TRBV29-1 and TRBJ2-7; tentatively, D is TRBD1 (6 bases). The CDR3 sequence is 11 residues long. Germline V lookup: CDR1 SQVTM, CDR2 ANQGSEA. V was shortened by 6 bases and J by 9 bases, with 15 bases between the two germline ends. The CDR3 region is CSVPQGWGQYF. DNA for the CDR3: TGCAGCGTGCCACAGGGTTGGGGGCAGTACTTC.

The V call is TRBV19, the J call TRBJ2-3; D may be TRBD2 (5 bases). V gave up 1 base and J gave up 5 bases, with 7 bases separating them. The CDR3 extends over 13 amino acids. Per the germline V gene, CDR1 is LNHDA and CDR2 is SQIVND (reference sequence). The CDR3: CASSIGSGDTQYF. CDR3 coding DNA: TGTGCCAGTAGTATAGGGAGCGGAGATACGCAGTATTTT.

This clone came up once. The V gene is TRBV10-3, the J gene TRBJ2-3; TRBD1 matches 8 bases. With 4 bases clipped from V and 6 bases from J, the junction kept 9 bases outside the gene matches. The germline CDR1 and CDR2 sequences are ENHRY and SYGVKD. The CDR3 runs to 15 residues. CDR3 loop: CAISGAGDRPDTQYF. Here the CDR3 DNA reads TGTGCCATCAGTGGGGCAGGGGACAGGCCCGATACGCAGTATTTT.

This sequence joins TRBV18 and TRBJ2-5; 12 bases line up with TRBD1. This CDR3 has 16 residues. In germline, CDR1 is KGHSH, CDR2 LQKENI. Trimming at V came to 3 bases and at J to 4 bases, leaving 6 bases not matched to a gene. As DNA, the CDR3 is TGTGCCAGCTCACCGCCCGGGACAGGGGGCGGAGAGACCCAGTACTTC. Protein product: CASSPPGTGGGETQYF.

This rearrangement joins TRBV7-2 to TRBJ2-5; tentative D call: TRBD1 (6 bases). With the DNA end fitting TRBJ2-7 better, the J assignment may be wrong. CDR1 is SGHTA and CDR2 is FQGNSA in the germline V gene. CDR3 length: 15 residues. CDR3 protein: CASSLEVTGFYEQYF. The DNA of the CDR3 is TGTGCCAGCAGCTTAGAGGTGACAGGCTTTTACGAGCAGTACTTC.

This clone was detected only once. The V and J genes are TRBV2 and TRBJ1-1, with D possibly TRBD1 on 6 matching bases. The ends were cut back, 6 bases at V and 4 bases at J, with 12 bases in the middle. Per germline, CDR1 SNHLY and CDR2 FYNNEI. This CDR3 is 13 amino acids long. CDR3 in amino acids: CASRVTGSTEAFF. CDR3 DNA sequence: TGTGCCAGCAGGGTCACAGGGAGCACTGAAGCTTTCTTT.

This chain joins TRBV5-1 and TRBJ1-4, with 7 bases aligning to TRBD1. The junction had 4 bases not matched to a gene; V was cut back by 5 bases and J by 0 bases. Germline-derived CDR1 and CDR2 are SGHRS and YFSETQ. This CDR3 region has 15 residues. CDR3: CASRAGTATNEKLFF. DNA for the CDR3: TGCGCCAGCAGAGCCGGGACAGCAACTAATGAAAAACTGTTTTTT.

The chain uses TRBV29-1 and TRBJ1-2, with TRBD1 as a possible D gene (6 bases). CDR1 SQVTM and CDR2 ANQGSEA come from the germline V gene. The V and J ends lost 7 bases and 3 bases respectively, with 15 bases between them. The CDR3 has 13 residues. The CDR3 protein is CSANREGDYGYTF. CDR3 DNA: TGCAGCGCTAACAGGGAGGGGGACTATGGCTACACCTTC.

The rearrangement links TRBV19 to TRBJ2-3; D gene uncertain. V was trimmed by 1 base and J by 4 bases, leaving 3 bases between them. This CDR3 contains 12 residues. Germline lookup yields CDR1 LNHDA and CDR2 SQIVND (reference sequence). The CDR3: CASSIGPDTQYF. The CDR3 DNA reads as TGTGCCAGTAGTATAGGTCCAGATACGCAGTATTTT.

The gene calls are TRBV19 and TRBJ1-5; D is unclear. V dropped 3 bases and J dropped 9 bases, with 6 bases sitting between them. The CDR3 contains 11 residues. In germline, CDR1 is LNHDA, CDR2 SQIVND (reference sequence). The chain's CDR3 is CASSISGPQHF. In DNA, the CDR3 is TGTGCCAGTAGTATCTCGGGGCCCCAGCATTTT.

The V and J genes are TRBV5-6 and TRBJ1-6; 9 bases align to TRBD1. J gave up 9 bases and V 5 bases, and 9 bases lay outside the gene matches. This CDR3 contains 15 residues. The V gene's germline CDR1 is SGHDT and CDR2 YYEEEE. CDR3 in DNA: TGTGCCAGCAGTCACCTACACAGGGGGCTTTCACCCCTCCACTTT. Protein sequence: CASSHLHRGLSPLHF.

This clone has a handful of counts. V usage is TRBV10-3 and J usage is TRBJ1-4; D not resolved. Trimming removed 3 bases from V and 4 bases from J, with 3 bases in between. The CDR3 consists of 12 residues. Germline values: CDR1 ENHRY, CDR2 SYGVKD. Here the CDR3 reads CAISDSNEKLFF. CDR3 bases: TGTGCCATCAGTGACAGTAATGAAAAACTGTTTTTT.

The CDR3 protein is CAISGQQETQYF. The CDR3 bases are TGTGCCATCAGTGGACAACAAGAGACCCAGTACTTC. The chain uses TRBV10-3 and TRBJ2-5, with D uncertain. The V end was cut by 4 bases, the J end by 2 bases, with 5 bases between. The CDR3 is made up of 12 amino acids. Germline-derived CDR1 and CDR2 are ENHRY and SYGVKD.

This clone was observed a single time. The chain carries TRBV10-3 and TRBJ2-7; the D gene could be TRBD1 or TRBD2 (5 bases each). Per germline, CDR1 ENHRY and CDR2 SYGVKD. The CDR3 covers 15 residues. Deletions cut 8 bases from V and 2 bases from J, with 19 bases between. CDR3 coding DNA: TGTGCCATCTCGTACCCCGGGACGGATACCTACGAGCAGTACTTC. This encodes CAISYPGTDTYEQYF.

V usage is TRBV9 and J usage is TRBJ2-1; D is possibly TRBD1 (5 bases). The germline V gene encodes CDR1 SGDLS and CDR2 YYNGEE. V lost 0 bases, J lost 10 bases, and 14 bases lay in between. The CDR3 is 14 residues long. The CDR3 sequence is CASSVGDSLGEQFF. DNA of the CDR3: TGTGCCAGCAGCGTAGGTGACAGCCTAGGAGAGCAGTTCTTC. Drawing the rest from reference TRBV9 and TRBJ2-1, the complete variable domain is DSGVTQTPKHLITATGQRVTLRCSPRSGDLSVYWYQQSLDQGLQFLIQYYNGEERAKGNILERFSAQQFPDLHSELNLSSLELGDSALYFCASSVGDSLGEQFFGPGTRLTVL.

This sequence joins TRBV6-6 and TRBJ1-2; D is possibly TRBD1 (6 bases). Trimming took 2 bases from V and 8 from J, leaving 18 bases between them. CDR1 and CDR2 from the germline V gene are MNHNY and SVGAGI (reference sequence). CDR3 length: 15 residues. CDR3 protein: CASSYTTGGRGGYTF. CDR3 sequence (DNA): TGTGCCAGCAGTTACACCACCGGGGGCAGGGGAGGCTACACCTTC.

The table lists this clone with a count of one. The CDR3 DNA reads TGTGCCAGCTCACCCCAGGGGAAAGGCCCCGGAGGGCTCTCTGGAAACACCATATATTTT. Protein: CASSPQGKGPGGLSGNTIYF. The J gene is TRBJ1-3, the V gene TRBV18, with a weak D call TRBD1 (6 bases). There are 20 residues in the CDR3. V lost 3 bases and J lost 0, with 24 bases in between. In germline, CDR1 is KGHSH, CDR2 LQKENI.

J is TRBJ1-1 and V is TRBV30, with D possibly being TRBD1 (5 bases). CDR3 length: 16 residues. Between the trimmed V and J ends, which lost 0 bases and 5 bases, there was a span of 19 bases. Germline V gene lookup returns CDR1 GTSNPN and CDR2 SVGIG (reference sequence). Here the CDR3 DNA reads TGTGCCTGGAGTGTAGGGGTTCGATGGGGTATAACTGAAGCTTTCTTT. Amino acid sequence: CAWSVGVRWGITEAFF.

Of note for this clone: One end of the junction does not line up with germline, which may come from a read error. This rearrangement joins TRBV6-1 to TRBJ1-2; 10 bases match TRBD1. The CDR3 consists of 13 residues. CDR1 MNHNS and CDR2 SASEGT come from the germline V gene. The CDR3 nucleotides read TGTGCCGGCAGACAGGGGGCAGAGTATGGCTACACCTTC. Its protein is CAGRQGAEYGYTF.

This chain uses TRBV29-1 with TRBJ2-5; D might be TRBD1 (6 bases). From germline, CDR1 is SQVTM and CDR2 ANQGSEA. The CDR3 length is 13 residues. Trimming shortened V by 5 bases and J by 4 bases, and 14 bases separated the two germline ends. CDR3 amino acids: CSVQMGHGETQYF. Here the CDR3 DNA reads TGCAGCGTTCAGATGGGACACGGAGAGACCCAGTACTTC.

The rearrangement uses TRBV28 and TRBJ2-1; TRBD2 matches at 13 bases. From germline, CDR1 is MDHEN and CDR2 SYDVKM. The CDR3 extends over 15 amino acids. Trimming took 6 bases from V and 2 from J; bases not matched to a gene: 1. The CDR3 nucleotides read TGTGCCAGCAGACTAGCGGGAGGGCCCTACAATGAGCAGTTCTTC. This encodes CASRLAGGPYNEQFF.

The chain has TRBV9 and TRBJ1-6; TRBD1 is a possible D gene (5 bases). The germline CDR1 and CDR2 sequences are SGDLS and YYNGEE. V lost 4 bases and J lost 3, with 8 bases in between. This CDR3 comprises 14 residues. The CDR3 DNA reads as TGTGCCAGCAGCACAGGAGACTATAATTCACCCCTCCACTTT. Translated, it gives CASSTGDYNSPLHF. Drawing the rest from reference TRBV9 and TRBJ1-6, the complete variable domain is DSGVTQTPKHLITATGQRVTLRCSPRSGDLSVYWYQQSLDQGLQFLIQYYNGEERAKGNILERFSAQQFPDLHSELNLSSLELGDSALYFCASSTGDYNSPLHFGNGTRLTVT.